This T cell receptor (beta chain) was captured by sequencing in a study of T-cell memory formation after mild COVID-19. Study details: Each donor largely had its own TCR clusters.

TCRdb called the 5' RACE reads again in MiXCR, with one record for every CDR3 protein. The sample holds roughly 240,000 distinct CDR3 sequences; about a sixth are singletons and the top ten take roughly a fifth. The germline V and J ends were trimmed by 2 bases and 0 bases, with 11 bases remaining between them. Germline V lookup: CDR1 SGHAT, CDR2 FQNNGV. The CDR3 length is 16 residues. For this clonotype: Its target is not known.

Study results and caveats: Pre-infection memory held some responding clones, suggesting pre-existing cross-reactive T cells responded.

The chain carries TRBV11-2 and TRBJ2-1; tentative D call: TRBD2 (6 bases). The sequenced sample consisted of PBMCs or a T cell subset sorted from them (not recorded which). This clonotype was obtained from a man between 18 and 35 years old who had mild COVID-19 (a few samples of this study predate the infection). Cell type and time point are not known. The CDR3 is CASSLHSGSSYNEQFF. CDR3 DNA sequence: TGTGCCAGCAGCTTACATAGCGGAAGCTCCTACAATGAGCAGTTCTTC.